This TCR beta chain is from a study of blood T cells in healthy people across ages. Trimming left V 4 bases short and J 5 bases short, with 7 bases between. The CDR3 contains 12 residues. Germline V gives CDR1 WSHSY, CDR2 SAAADI. A second PCR, run for 7 to 11 cycles, used a sample-barcoded 5' primer plus a J-beta primer mix. TCRdb reprocessed the 5' RACE reads with MiXCR, giving one entry per CDR3 protein. The data contain 1.5 million to 2 million distinct CDR3 sequences, around half of them singletons. This clonotype was detected many times. Extraction of total RNA produced a minimum of 5 micrograms from each sample.

The receptor was isolated from a woman in her forties in good health. The chain joins TRBV10-2 to TRBJ2-3; D is ambiguous. Sequencing was done on a sample of blood. The CDR3 is CASSVRLDTQYF. The CDR3 nucleotides read TGCGCCAGCAGTGTCCGTCTAGATACGCAGTATTTT.